This T cell receptor (beta chain) was recorded in a study of CXCR3-negative and CXCR3-positive naive CD8 T cells. Broader study findings: CXCR3-negative and CXCR3-positive naive cells shared comparable TRBV-TRBJ usage, but memory cells did not. When CXCR3-positive naive cells were set against CXCR3-negative naive cells, the former had more hydrophobic TRB CDR3s.

By phenotype, naive CD8+ T cells were CD45RO-CCR7+CD27+CD95-. UMI labels and 5' RACE were used to prepare the TRB cDNA libraries. From the 5' RACE reads, TCRdb lists one entry per CDR3 protein and no DNA. The sample data list about 58,000 distinct CDR3 sequences. Concerning this clonotype itself: Its target is not known.

Germline V lookup: CDR1 LGHDT, CDR2 YNNKEL (reference sequence). This CDR3 contains 15 residues. This receptor was taken from a human donor in good health. Some clones in this sample may be carry-over from other donors' samples. J is TRBJ2-3 and V is TRBV3-1; TCRdb's assignment of TRBD1 cannot be checked, as there is no DNA. The sample consisted of naive CXCR3- CD8+ T cells from blood. Subset specified: CD45RO-CCR7+CD27+CD95- naive CD8+ T cells lacking CXCR3 (TNR3-). CDR3 loop: CASSQAGGFTDTQYF.